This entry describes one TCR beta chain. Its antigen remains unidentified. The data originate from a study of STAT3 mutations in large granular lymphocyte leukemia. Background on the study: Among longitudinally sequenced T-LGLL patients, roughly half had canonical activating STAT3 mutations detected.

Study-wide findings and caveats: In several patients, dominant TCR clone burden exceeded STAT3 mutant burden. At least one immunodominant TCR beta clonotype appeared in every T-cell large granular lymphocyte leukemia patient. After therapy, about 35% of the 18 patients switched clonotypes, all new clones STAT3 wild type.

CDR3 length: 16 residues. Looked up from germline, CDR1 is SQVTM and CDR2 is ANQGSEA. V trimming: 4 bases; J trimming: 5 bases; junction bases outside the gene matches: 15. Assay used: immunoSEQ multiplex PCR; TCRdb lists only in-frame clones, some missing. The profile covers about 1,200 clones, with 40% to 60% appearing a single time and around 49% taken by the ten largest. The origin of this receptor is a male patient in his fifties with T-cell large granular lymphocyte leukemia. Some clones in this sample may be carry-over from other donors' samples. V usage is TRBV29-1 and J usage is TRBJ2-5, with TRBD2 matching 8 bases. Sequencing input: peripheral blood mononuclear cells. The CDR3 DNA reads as TGCAGCGTTGTAGCATACCTGGGACTAGAGGTGGAGACCCAGTACTTC. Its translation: CSVVAYLGLEVETQYF. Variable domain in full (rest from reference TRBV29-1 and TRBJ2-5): SAVISQKPSRDICQRGTSLTIQCQVDSQVTMMFWYRQQPGQSLTLIATANQGSEATYESGFVIDKFPISRPNLTFSTLTVSNMSPEDSSIYLCSVVAYLGLEVETQYFGPGTRLLVL.